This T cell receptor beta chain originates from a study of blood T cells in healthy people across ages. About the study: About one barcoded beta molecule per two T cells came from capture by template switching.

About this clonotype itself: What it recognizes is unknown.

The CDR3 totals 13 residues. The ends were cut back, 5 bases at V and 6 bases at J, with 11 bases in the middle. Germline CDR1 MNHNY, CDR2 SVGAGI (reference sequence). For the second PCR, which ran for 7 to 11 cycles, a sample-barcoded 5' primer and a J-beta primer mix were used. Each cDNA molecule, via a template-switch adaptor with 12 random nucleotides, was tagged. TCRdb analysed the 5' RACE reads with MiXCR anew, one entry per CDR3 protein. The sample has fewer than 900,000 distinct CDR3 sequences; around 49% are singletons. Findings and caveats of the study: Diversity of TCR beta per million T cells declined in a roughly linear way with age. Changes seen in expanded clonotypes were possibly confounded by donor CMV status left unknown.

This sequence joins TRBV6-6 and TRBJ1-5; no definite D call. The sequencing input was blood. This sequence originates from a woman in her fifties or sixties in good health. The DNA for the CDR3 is TGTGCCAGCAGTACGCCGGGCCCTCAGCCCCAGCATTTT. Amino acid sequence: CASSTPGPQPQHF.